These 24 T cell receptor beta chains share one sample of origin, sequenced in a study of T cell changes during pregnancy in multiple sclerosis. Only in-frame clones appear in the TCRdb table, and some are missing; sequencing was by immunoSEQ multiplex PCR. The repertoire holds some 49,000 clones, almost 90% seen once, with about 5.1% in the top ten. Sample: peripheral blood, taken after pregnancy. These receptors came from a female donor in good health, enrolled as a control in a pregnancy study.

The sample holds a few counts of this clone. DNA of the CDR3: TGTGCCAGCCTTCGAGAGGCGGTAGTTGAAGCTTTCTTT. Amino acid sequence: CASLREAVVEAFF. The chain uses TRBV6-1 and TRBJ1-1; D is ambiguous. The CDR3 consists of 13 residues. Trimming removed 8 bases from V and 7 bases from J, with 17 bases in between. Germline values: CDR1 MNHNS, CDR2 SASEGT.

The genes are TRBV28 and TRBJ1-2; TRBD1 matches at 10 bases. V lost 7 bases, J lost 3 bases, and 5 bases stayed unmatched. The germline CDR1 and CDR2 sequences are MDHEN and SYDVKM. The CDR3 has 14 amino acids. The CDR3 bases are TGTGCCAGCATCGGACAGGGGGGAGACTATGGCTACACCTTC. Its protein product is CASIGQGGDYGYTF.

The V call is TRBV18, the J call TRBJ1-5; possible D gene TRBD1, 6 bases. The germline V and J ends were trimmed by 1 base and 5 bases, with 6 bases remaining between them. There are 13 residues in the CDR3. The germline gives CDR1 KGHSH, CDR2 LQKENI. CDR3 nucleotides: TGTGCCAGCTCACCACAGGGGGATCAGCCCCAGCATTTT. Translation: CASSPQGDQPQHF. Filled out from reference TRBV18 and TRBJ1-5, the complete variable domain reads NAGVMQNPRHLVRRRGQEARLRCSPMKGHSHVYWYRQLPEEGLKFMVYLQKENIIDESGMPKERFSAEFPKEGPSILRIQQVVRGDSAAYFCASSPQGDQPQHFGDGTRLSIL.

The CDR3: CASSRDRANSPLHF. As DNA, the CDR3 is TGTGCCAGCAGCAGGGACAGGGCAAATTCACCCCTCCACTTT. V is TRBV5-5 and J is TRBJ1-6, with 9 bases fitting TRBD1. This CDR3 spans 14 amino acids. V was clipped by 4 bases and J by 7 bases; unmatched bases: 3. CDR1 is SGHKS, CDR2 YYEKEE, per germline (reference sequence).

The chain joins TRBV19 to TRBJ2-4; 7 bases agree with TRBD1. The V gene's germline CDR1 is LNHDA and CDR2 SQIVND (reference sequence). Trimming at V came to 0 bases and at J to 5 bases, leaving 4 bases not matched to a gene. The CDR3 runs 15 residues. CDR3 bases: TGTGCCAGTAGTATAGAAAGGGGGCGAGAAAACATTCAGTACTTC. Its translation is CASSIERGRENIQYF.

This clone was detected only once. The chain carries TRBV7-3 and TRBJ2-7; tentatively, D is TRBD1 (5 bases). Germline assignment: CDR1 SGHTA and CDR2 FQGTGA. The CDR3 is made up of 13 amino acids. V lost 5 bases to trimming and J lost 2 bases, with 10 bases between them. The CDR3, as DNA: TGTGCCAGCAGCGTCGACAGTACCTACGAGCAGTACTTC. Encoded protein: CASSVDSTYEQYF.

This chain joins TRBV5-6 and TRBJ1-5; 10 bases fit TRBD1. The junction had 8 bases not matched to a gene; V was cut back by 2 bases and J by 6 bases. Germline values: CDR1 SGHDT, CDR2 YYEEEE. This CDR3 region has 16 residues. The CDR3 DNA follows: TGTGCCAGCAGCTTTCGACAGGGGGCGTCCGGTCAGCCCCAGCATTTT. Translated, it gives CASSFRQGASGQPQHF.

V gene TRBV19 combines with J gene TRBJ1-5, with 8 bases aligning to TRBD1. Germline V gene data show CDR1 as LNHDA and CDR2 as SQIVND (reference sequence). The V gene end was trimmed by 4 bases and the J gene end by 0 bases; junction bases not matched to a gene: 5. The CDR3 sequence is 16 residues long. The CDR3 DNA reads TGTGCCAGTAGTACGCCAGGACAGGGTAGCAATCAGCCCCAGCATTTT. Translated, it gives CASSTPGQGSNQPQHF.

The chain couples TRBV7-2 to TRBJ2-5; D remains ambiguous. Germline-derived CDR1 and CDR2 are SGHTA and FQGNSA. The V gene lost 1 base and the J gene lost 10 bases, with 10 bases spanning the gap. This CDR3 is built from 12 residues. CDR3 DNA sequence: TGTGCCAGCAGCTTAGGGTTACAGAGCCAGTACTTC. Its protein is CASSLGLQSQYF. The full variable domain, its missing parts supplied by reference TRBV7-2 and TRBJ2-5, is GAGVSQSPSNKVTEKGKDVELRCDPISGHTALYWYRQSLGQGLEFLIYFQGNSAPDKSGLPSDRFSAERTGGSVSTLTIQRTQQEDSAVYLCASSLGLQSQYFGPGTRLLVL.

This sequence joins TRBV19 and TRBJ1-2; D uncertain. Germline V gene lookup returns CDR1 LNHDA and CDR2 SQIVND (reference sequence). The CDR3 totals 12 residues. Trimming took 3 bases from V and 6 from J, leaving 8 bases between them. In DNA, the CDR3 is TGTGCCAGTAGTATTTCGGGTAATGGCTACACCTTC. Protein: CASSISGNGYTF.

This clone appeared a single time. The rearrangement uses TRBV5-4 and TRBJ1-4; no clear D gene. The CDR3 runs 14 residues. Germline loops: CDR1 SGHNT, CDR2 YYREEE (reference sequence). Trimming removed 0 bases from V and 1 base from J, with 4 bases in between. The CDR3 here is CASSLGRTNEKLFF. For the CDR3, the DNA is TGTGCCAGCAGCTTGGGGAGAACTAATGAAAAACTGTTTTTT.

The J gene is TRBJ2-5, the V gene TRBV11-2; the match to TRBD2 covers 13 bases. The CDR3 is made up of 16 amino acids. Trimming at V came to 4 bases and at J to 5 bases, leaving 7 bases not matched to a gene. CDR1 and CDR2 from the germline V gene are SGHAT and FQNNGV. The CDR3 is CASSSGLAGVRETQYF. The CDR3 DNA reads TGTGCCAGCAGCTCCGGACTAGCGGGAGTTCGGGAGACCCAGTACTTC. The full variable domain, its missing parts supplied by reference TRBV11-2 and TRBJ2-5, is EAGVAQSPRYKIIEKRQSVAFWCNPISGHATLYWYQQILGQGPKLLIQFQNNGVVDDSQLPKDRFSAERLKGVDSTLKIQPAKLEDSAVYLCASSSGLAGVRETQYFGPGTRLLVL.

The V and J genes are TRBV5-1 and TRBJ2-7, with D hard to call. The germline V and J ends were trimmed by 2 bases and 3 bases, with 15 bases remaining between them. The CDR3 runs 15 residues. Germline-derived CDR1 and CDR2 are SGHRS and YFSETQ. The CDR3: CASSFGVAPGYEQYF. In DNA form, the CDR3 reads TGCGCCAGCAGCTTCGGAGTCGCCCCTGGCTACGAGCAGTACTTC. The full variable domain, its missing parts supplied by reference TRBV5-1 and TRBJ2-7, is KAGVTQTPRYLIKTRGQQVTLSCSPISGHRSVSWYQQTPGQGLQFLFEYFSETQRNKGNFPGRFSGRQFSNSRSEMNVSTLELGDSALYLCASSFGVAPGYEQYFGPGTRLTVT.

The chain combines TRBV19 with TRBJ1-6; a weak D match, TRBD1 (5 bases). CDR3 length: 14 amino acids. The ends were cut back, 7 bases at V and 6 bases at J, with 13 bases in the middle. CDR1 is LNHDA and CDR2 is SQIVND in the germline V gene (reference sequence). The CDR3 protein is CASKGRQLNSPLHF. In DNA form, the CDR3 reads TGTGCCAGTAAGGGGCGGCAGCTTAATTCACCCCTCCACTTT.

The chain carries TRBV4-3 and TRBJ2-7; possibly TRBD1 for D (6 bases). With 0 bases removed from V and 2 bases from J, the gap between germline ends came to 20 bases. The germline V gene encodes CDR1 LGHNA and CDR2 YSLEER. The CDR3 consists of 18 residues. CDR3 DNA sequence: TGCGCCAGCAGCCAAGATTGGATCAATACAGGGATAACCTACGAGCAGTACTTC. As protein: CASSQDWINTGITYEQYF.

A single count supports this clone. The rearrangement links TRBV7-3 to TRBJ2-3; 7 positions match TRBD2. V shed 5 bases and J 6 bases; nucleotides not matched to a gene: 11. The CDR3 spans 15 residues. The germline CDR1 and CDR2 sequences are SGHTA and FQGTGA. The CDR3 reads CASSRGGGSWDTQYF. The CDR3 DNA reads as TGTGCCAGCAGCCGTGGGGGGGGGTCCTGGGATACGCAGTATTTT.

V and J are TRBV7-8 and TRBJ2-5; 16 bases agree with TRBD2. The CDR3 spans 17 residues. V was pared by 5 bases and J by 1 base, with 4 bases of the junction left unmatched. Germline V gene lookup returns CDR1 SGHVS and CDR2 FQNEAQ. In nucleotides, the CDR3 is TGTGCCAGCAGCACGGGACTAGCGGGGGGGGGCCAAGAGACCCAGTACTTC. Translating it yields CASSTGLAGGGQETQYF.

The CDR3 sequence: CASSQGDRAYTEAFF. The CDR3 coding sequence is TGCGCCAGCAGCCAAGGGGACAGGGCTTACACTGAAGCTTTCTTT. The chain joins TRBV4-1 to TRBJ1-1, with 9 bases aligning to TRBD1. The CDR3 has 15 residues. Germline lookup yields CDR1 MGHRA and CDR2 YSYEKL. The ends lost 1 base at V and 3 bases at J; junction bases unmatched: 3.

The chain joins TRBV11-2 to TRBJ1-2; 7 nucleotides agree with TRBD1. Germline lookup yields CDR1 SGHAT and CDR2 FQNNGV. The CDR3 runs to 15 residues. V was clipped by 2 bases and J by 3 bases; unmatched bases: 6. Here the CDR3 DNA reads TGTGCCAGCAGCTTAACAGGGGAAGGGGACTATGGCTACACCTTC. Its protein product is CASSLTGEGDYGYTF.

This chain joins TRBV28 and TRBJ1-5, with a tentative D call TRBD1 (6 bases). Trimming pared 5 bases from V and 0 bases from J, leaving 14 bases between. The CDR3 has 16 residues. The V gene's germline CDR1 is MDHEN and CDR2 SYDVKM. In nucleotides, the CDR3 is TGTGCCAGCAGTCAGCATGCAGGGGCTAGCAATCAGCCCCAGCATTTT. Its protein product is CASSQHAGASNQPQHF.

This sequence joins TRBV19 and TRBJ2-2, with 8 bases that match TRBD1. After removal of 3 bases from V and 5 bases from J, the junction contained 14 bases not matched to a gene. Germline values: CDR1 LNHDA, CDR2 SQIVND (reference sequence). The CDR3 length is 18 residues. Here the CDR3 DNA reads TGTGCCAGTAGTATGGGTTCCCCTGACAGGGGTCGAACCGGGGAGCTGTTTTTT. Its translation is CASSMGSPDRGRTGELFF.

This chain joins TRBV2 and TRBJ2-1, with 7 nucleotides matching TRBD2. V lost 6 bases, J lost 5 bases, and 7 bases stayed unmatched. Per germline, CDR1 SNHLY and CDR2 FYNNEI. This CDR3 region has 14 residues. CDR3 DNA: TGTGCCAGCAGGTGGGAGGGCGTCCACAATGAGCAGTTCTTC. It translates to CASRWEGVHNEQFF.

The chain carries TRBV6-6 and TRBJ2-7, with a tentative D call TRBD1 (6 bases). The V end lost 0 bases, the J end lost 0 bases, and 9 bases lay between the germline ends. The CDR3 spans 15 residues. Germline V gene lookup returns CDR1 MNHNY and CDR2 SVGAGI (reference sequence). The chain's CDR3 is CASSYSADSSYEQYF. In DNA, the CDR3 is TGTGCCAGCAGTTACTCGGCGGACAGCTCCTACGAGCAGTACTTC.

The chain joins TRBV9 to TRBJ1-6, with TRBD1 as a possible D gene (6 bases). The CDR3 is 16 amino acids. Trimming left V 3 bases short and J 7 bases short, with 17 bases between. Germline V gene sequence: CDR1 SGDLS, CDR2 YYNGEE. CDR3 region: CASSELAGVGNSPLHF. CDR3 DNA sequence: TGTGCCAGCAGCGAGCTCGCAGGGGTGGGGAATTCACCCCTCCACTTT.